This T cell receptor (beta chain) emerged from a study of T cell responses to AZD1222 COVID-19 vaccine. The method was immunoSEQ multiplex PCR; TCRdb's version includes in-frame clones alone and lacks a portion of them. The data show roughly 140,000 clones, 85% to 95% seen once. Study-wide points: There were mostly white British donors and more females than males, and clonal diversity was possibly underestimated. CD4 TCRs covered the whole spike, strongest at regions 160-218 and 743-854. Among spike-specific TCRs, nearly half reportedly target unmutated variant regions. Baseline seropositives among AZD1222 recipients totaled only six.

In regard to this clone: Its specificity is not known.

The sequence was obtained from an adult who had recovered from COVID-19. The specimen was peripheral blood, collected after recovery from COVID-19.

CDR3 nucleotides: TGTGCCAGCAGCGTGTTAGCGGAGATAAATCGACACGAGCAGTACTTC. Its protein product is CASSVLAEINRHEQYF. The rearrangement uses TRBV9 and TRBJ2-7; D possibly corresponds to TRBD2 (6 bases). Germline CDR1 reads SGDLS; CDR2 reads YYNGEE. The V gene lost 2 bases and the J gene lost 5 bases, with 20 bases spanning the gap. The CDR3 loop spans 16 amino acids.